This passage covers 20 T cell receptor beta chains from one sample sequenced in a study of T cells after yellow fever vaccination. One entry per CDR3 protein, called by TCRdb with MiXCR from the 5' RACE reads. Here the sample spans around 330,000 distinct CDR3 sequences, more than 3% being singletons. Sequenced here: PBMCs, sampled on the day of the yellow fever booster vaccination. These receptor sequences come from a man aged 18 to 29 who received the YFV17D yellow fever vaccine.

This clonotype was picked up a small number of times. V gene TRBV24-1 combines with J gene TRBJ2-2; 8 positions agree with TRBD1. In germline, CDR1 is KGHDR, CDR2 SFDVKD. The CDR3 has 17 amino acids. The V and J ends lost 4 bases and 4 bases, in that order; junction bases with no gene match: 10. CDR3 bases: TGTGCCACCAGTGACCCCTCGGGGGACAGGACCACCGGGGAGCTGTTTTTT. It encodes CATSDPSGDRTTGELFF.

This clonotype was detected ten times or more. The genes are TRBV20-1 and TRBJ1-2; D remains ambiguous. The CDR3 spans 15 residues. The germline V and J ends were trimmed by 6 bases and 4 bases, with 21 bases remaining between them. The V gene's germline CDR1 is DFQATT and CDR2 SNEGSKA (reference sequence). The CDR3 sequence: CSASPPGNPTYGYTF. The CDR3 nucleotides read TGCAGTGCCAGCCCTCCGGGGAACCCCACCTATGGCTACACCTTC.

This clonotype was counted between two and nine times. The gene calls are TRBV18 and TRBJ2-7; a possible D gene is TRBD1 (7 bases). Trimming removed 5 bases at V and 7 bases at J, with 9 bases between. The CDR3 extends over 11 amino acids. Germline values: CDR1 KGHSH, CDR2 LQKENI. The CDR3 sequence is CASSAGGEQYF. CDR3 nucleotide sequence: TGTGCCAGCTCAGCAGGGGGGGAGCAGTACTTC.

The chain uses TRBV6-5 and TRBJ1-3; no reliable D call. Germline CDR1 reads MNHEY; CDR2 reads SVGAGI. Trimming removed 2 bases from V and 1 base from J, with 6 bases in between. The CDR3 extends over 14 amino acids. CDR3 sequence: CASSYGQSGNTIYF. The CDR3 DNA reads as TGTGCCAGCAGTTACGGGCAGTCTGGAAACACCATATATTTT.

This clonotype was picked up many times. The V gene is TRBV6-1, the J gene TRBJ1-5; D remains unclear. V lost 3 bases and J 6 bases, leaving 24 bases between the germline ends. The CDR3 has 18 amino acids. The germline CDR1 and CDR2 sequences are MNHNS and SASEGT. This CDR3 reads CASSDATIRSTQAQPQHF. The CDR3 DNA is TGTGCCAGCAGTGATGCAACCATTCGGTCGACCCAGGCTCAGCCCCAGCATTTT.

The chain couples TRBV29-1 to TRBJ2-5; 16 nucleotides align to TRBD2. The V gene end was trimmed by 7 bases and the J gene end by 7 bases; junction bases not matched to a gene: 12. CDR1 is SQVTM, CDR2 ANQGSEA, per germline. The CDR3 is 16 residues long. CDR3 sequence: CSAPGLAGGGAGTQYF. The CDR3 DNA reads TGCAGCGCACCGGGACTAGCGGGGGGGGGCGCCGGGACCCAGTACTTC.

This clonotype has only a few counts. The chain is built from TRBV6-6 and TRBJ1-1; D call uncertain. Germline CDR1 reads MNHNY; CDR2 reads SVGAGI (reference sequence). Trimming removed 6 bases from V and 1 base from J, with 24 bases in between. The CDR3 contains 18 residues. The CDR3 sequence is CASSPSGSITDSNTEAFF. The CDR3 DNA reads TGTGCCAGCAGCCCCTCCGGCAGCATTACTGATTCGAACACTGAAGCTTTCTTT.

This sequence joins TRBV5-1 and TRBJ2-3; D could derive from TRBD1 or TRBD2 (6 bases each). Germline V CDR1 and CDR2: SGHRS, YFSETQ. This CDR3 spans 16 amino acids. V was clipped by 1 base and J by 0 bases, with 12 bases between them. This CDR3 reads CASSLRGAPSTDTQYF. DNA of the CDR3: TGCGCCAGCAGCTTGAGGGGGGCTCCAAGCACAGATACGCAGTATTTT.

This clonotype was seen ten or more times. This sequence joins TRBV7-3 and TRBJ2-3, with a tentative D call TRBD2 (5 bases). Germline CDR1 and CDR2: SGHTA and FQGTGA. The V end lost 4 bases, the J end lost 6 bases, and 14 bases lay between the germline ends. This CDR3 spans 14 amino acids. The CDR3 nucleotides read TGTGCCAGCAGCTCCCTTAGCGCCTCGGATACGCAGTATTTT. Encoded protein: CASSSLSASDTQYF. Using reference TRBV7-3 and TRBJ2-3 for the parts outside the CDR3, the full variable domain is GAGVSQTPSNKVTEKGKYVELRCDPISGHTALYWYRQSLGQGPEFLIYFQGTGAADDSGLPNDRFFAVRPEGSVSTLKIQRTERGDSAVYLCASSSLSASDTQYFGPGTRLTVL.

This clonotype was seen at least ten times. The V call is TRBV9, the J call TRBJ2-1, with TRBD1 matching over 8 bases. Looked up from germline, CDR1 is SGDLS and CDR2 is YYNGEE. J lost 7 bases, V lost 4 bases, and 19 bases had no gene match. This CDR3 comprises 18 residues. The CDR3 coding sequence is TGTGCCAGCAGCTCCGAAGCTTACGACAGGGGAGTGTGGAATGAGCAGTTCTTC. The encoded protein is CASSSEAYDRGVWNEQFF.

This clonotype was recorded at least ten times. V and J are TRBV20-1 and TRBJ2-7; a weak D match, TRBD1 (5 bases). Between the trimmed V and J ends, which lost 5 bases and 2 bases, there was a span of 16 bases. From germline, CDR1 is DFQATT and CDR2 SNEGSKA (reference sequence). This CDR3 is built from 14 residues. CDR3 in DNA: TGCAGTGCTCTTTCCTCCAGGGTAGCCTACGAGCAGTACTTC. This gives the protein CSALSSRVAYEQYF.

In this sample, this clonotype turned up many times. The CDR3 loop reads CASGTTGGPEQFF. In DNA, the CDR3 is TGTGCTAGTGGAACTACGGGGGGCCCTGAGCAGTTCTTC. This rearrangement joins TRBV12-5 to TRBJ2-1; D may be TRBD2 (7 bases). Germline assignment: CDR1 LGHNT and CDR2 FRNRAP. This CDR3 is 13 amino acids long. Trimming left V 6 bases short and J 9 bases short, with 15 bases between.

This clonotype showed up many times. The chain has TRBV3-1 and TRBJ2-1; 9 bases align to TRBD2. This CDR3 region has 15 residues. Germline trimming cut 4 bases from V and 4 bases from J; bases unmatched to any gene: 5. Germline CDR1 reads LGHDT; CDR2 reads YNNKEL (reference sequence). The CDR3 DNA is TGTGCCAGCAGCCCAGCTAGCGGGGTGTACAATGAGCAGTTCTTC. It encodes CASSPASGVYNEQFF.

CDR3 in DNA: TGTGCCAGCAGGCCGGTGGTCAATCAGCCCCAGCATTTT. This translates into CASRPVVNQPQHF. The chain employs TRBV6-1 and TRBJ1-5; D gene ambiguous. From germline, CDR1 is MNHNS and CDR2 SASEGT. CDR3 length equals 13 residues. V dropped 6 bases and J dropped 3 bases, with 9 bases sitting between them.

On this clonotype: A much bigger clone sits one base away, suggesting this may be a read error. The V call is TRBV10-3, the J call TRBJ2-3; the D gene is possibly TRBD1 (6 bases). The V and J ends lost 10 bases and 1 base respectively, with 15 bases between them. The length of the CDR3 is 14 residues. Looked up from germline, CDR1 is ENHRY and CDR2 is SYGVKD. CDR3: CATRKGHGTDTQYF. For the CDR3, the DNA is TGTGCCACCCGGAAGGGACATGGCACAGATACGCAGTATTTT.

This clonotype was seen repeatedly, ten times or more. J is TRBJ2-7 and V is TRBV7-3; 7 bases fit TRBD1. Germline loops: CDR1 SGHTA, CDR2 FQGTGA. The V segment lost 4 bases and the J segment 2 bases; nucleotides outside the gene matches: 5. The CDR3 covers 14 residues. The CDR3 protein is CASSSGQLPYEQYF. The CDR3 DNA sequence: TGTGCCAGCAGCTCGGGACAGCTACCCTACGAGCAGTACTTC.

This clonotype was detected many times. The chain is built from TRBV7-9 and TRBJ2-7; 12 bases map to TRBD1. Germline CDR1 reads SEHNR; CDR2 reads FQNEAQ (reference sequence). CDR3 length equals 16 residues. Unmatched junction bases numbered 3, after V lost 3 bases and J lost 0 bases. Here the CDR3 DNA reads TGTGCCAGCAGCTTGGGACAGGGGGCGAGCTCCTACGAGCAGTACTTC. Its translation is CASSLGQGASSYEQYF.

Only a few counts were recorded for this clonotype. The chain couples TRBV6-2 or TRBV6-3 to TRBJ1-5; D remains unclear. Germline CDR1 is MNHEY and CDR2 is SVGEGT. V dropped 4 bases and J dropped 3 bases, with 19 bases sitting between them. The CDR3 sequence is 17 residues long. The CDR3 spells CASSLRHVGDFNQPQHF. The CDR3 DNA is TGTGCCAGCAGTTTACGCCACGTCGGGGATTTCAATCAGCCCCAGCATTTT.

The rearrangement joins TRBV5-6 to TRBJ2-3; tentatively, D is TRBD2 (6 bases). This CDR3 has 13 residues. Trimming removed 1 base at V and 6 bases at J, with 9 bases between. CDR1 SGHDT and CDR2 YYEEEE come from the germline V gene. The CDR3 spells CASSLWGEDTQYF. Here the CDR3 DNA reads TGTGCCAGCAGCTTGTGGGGGGAGGATACGCAGTATTTT.

This clonotype was seen repeatedly, ten times or more. The gene calls are TRBV5-1 and TRBJ2-7; D might be TRBD2 (5 bases). Deletions cut 4 bases from V and 6 bases from J, with 14 bases between. Germline CDR1 and CDR2: SGHRS and YFSETQ. The CDR3 length is 13 residues. CDR3 sequence (DNA): TGCGCCAGCAGCCAGACGGTCGGGGTCGAGCAGTACGTC. It specifies CASSQTVGVEQYV.